Reported below is one TCR beta chain. There is no known antigen for this receptor. Base qualities are missing; no much larger clone stands one base away. The same CDR3 also results from other DNA sequences found in this sample. The CDR3 contains 12 residues, cysteine and phenylalanine counted. Solely the CDR3 DNA is kept, with 36 bases framed from the first base. V lost 2 bases and J lost 3 bases; the stretch between them is 5 bases long. For CDR1 and CDR2, the germline V gene lists SGHRS and YFSETQ. These data are taken from a study of shared clonotypes between healthy human individuals (TCRdb year 2020). For the wider study: Three men and a couple of women, aged 18 to 49 years, made up the cohort. Per donor, three plates each were used for CD4 naive and CD4 memory, two for CD8 naive, and one for CD8 memory. Each donor's leukapheresis produced roughly between roughly 0.94 and 9.5 billion PBMCs. To estimate repertoire size and how much clonotypes are shared between individuals, the study performed deep sequencing of blood TCR repertoires from a handful of healthy adults. To increase sequencing depth and limit assay-specific biases, TCR repertoire library preparation and sequencing were carried out by different laboratories using diverse techniques.

Using the deep immunoSEQ assay, multiplex PCR amplified TCR CDR3 regions from genomic DNA. Extracted genomic DNA from each cell subset was distributed evenly across all wells of several immunoSEQ 96-well plates, and each plate was treated as a replicate. For sorted subsets, 200 to 250 ng of genomic DNA, equivalent to 30,000 or so T cell genomes, went into each replicate PCR. The purified libraries were quantified using a Qubit 3.0 fluorometer, sized with a Bioanalyzer 2100, and then quantified again using the KAPA Library Quantification kit. Every immunoSEQ 96-well plate was sequenced on a separate single-read 150-cycle Illumina NextSeq 550 flow cell. The study's own analysis went as follows. Because only junctional sequences without quality scores were contained in the immunoSEQ output, filtering matching that applied to full-length reads could not be performed. To assign V/J genes and CDR3, sequences were annotated against IMGT germline references using PyIR, a Python wrapper for IgBLAST v1.9. Reads were removed for weak V/J assignments (E-value above 1e-6), missing CDR3, stop codons, out-of-frame junctions, or ambiguous translated residues. V3J clonotypes were defined as sequences sharing an identical inferred V gene, J gene, and CDR3 amino acid sequence. Percentage overlap between repertoires was computed as shared unique clonotypes divided by the size of the smaller repertoire. RTK rarefaction, the Chao1 estimator, and Recon v2.1 estimates of unobserved clonotypes were used to assess repertoire richness. For all TCRbeta clonotypes obtained by the gDNA method from four donors, generation probabilities were computed with OLGA. The clones in this table, taken by TCRdb from immuneACCESS, are in-frame only. Not every clone is retained; where verified, under half of the shortfall comes from an unresolved V gene, and the cause of the rest is unknown. That table furnishes V, J and clone size, whereas the DNA furnished D and trimming. This sample lists about 980,000 clones; 70% to 85% were detected once. The top ten hold approximately 1.5% of the sample.

The paper's findings and limits, for the study overall: Across a handful of donors, 5% to 6% of naive CD4, approximately 3.6% of naive CD8, approximately 2.5% of memory CD4, and 0.4% to 0.45% of memory CD8 clonotypes were shared. Naive subsets generally had larger estimated clonotype richness than memory subsets did. Rarefaction of sorted-subset datasets indicated incomplete sequencing despite the large sequencing depth. Higher generation probabilities were observed for clonotypes shared by all four sorted-subset donors than for non-shared clonotypes. Because the study included a small number of donors, the genetic and exposure-history diversity represented was limited. Based on pairwise subsampling, the degree of clonotype sharing among donors was expected to be affected by sequencing depth. Only blood was sampled, and tissue TCR repertoires likely differ from those in blood.

The donors were healthy, HIV-negative adults with no recently reported acute infections or vaccinations. All donors were Caucasian adults living in Nashville, Tennessee, USA. Magnetic negative selection was used to enrich CD4+ T cells, after which naive cells were positively selected on CD45RA and the negative fraction became the memory subset. Blood was collected by leukapheresis, and PBMCs were isolated by Ficoll-Histopaque density gradient centrifugation and then cryopreserved in liquid nitrogen vapor phase. Analytical flow cytometry was used to check the purity and quantity of each magnetically sorted T cell population. Genomic DNA was isolated from every sorted fraction and measured by UV absorbance on a Nanodrop 2000c.

The TCR was taken from a man between 18 and 29 years old in good health. Sequencing used memory CD4+ T cells sorted from blood. In the paper's terms, the cell subset or site label means: CD45RA-negative fraction. In this chain, TRBV5-1 is recombined with TRBJ2-5; the D gene assignment is ambiguous. DNA sequence: TGCGCCAGCAGCTTAACTGAAGAGACCCAGTACTTC. Translated, this is CASSLTEETQYF. When the CDR3 is completed using the reference TRBV5-1 and TRBJ2-5 genes on either side, the full variable domain is KAGVTQTPRYLIKTRGQQVTLSCSPISGHRSVSWYQQTPGQGLQFLFEYFSETQRNKGNFPGRFSGRQFSNSRSEMNVSTLELGDSALYLCASSLTEETQYFGPGTRLLVL.